A single T cell receptor beta chain is shown here with its context. Original methodology: Using reference gene primer amplification, nucleated cell counts were estimated. The method was immunoSEQ multiplex PCR; TCRdb's version includes in-frame clones alone and lacks a portion of them. That table is the source of V, J and clone size, and D and trimming were worked out from the DNA. Seen here are fewer than 700,000 clones, about 89% observed once, and the top ten hold less than 9%. Germline V lookup: CDR1 KGHSH, CDR2 LQKENI. V gave up 3 bases and J gave up 6 bases; unmatched junction bases: 17. The CDR3 is 18 residues long. This sample is part of a study of blood T cell repertoires in COVID-19. At the level of the study: COVID-19 samples from acute and convalescent phases originated in the United States, Italy and Spain.

This chain uses TRBV18 with TRBJ1-5, with 7 bases lining up with TRBD1. Sequenced material: peripheral blood. The clonotype was recovered from a woman between 45 and 60 years old with COVID-19, enrolled during active disease. This CDR3 is CASSPSTGAPREGQPQHF. The CDR3 nucleotides read TGTGCCAGCTCACCGTCTACAGGGGCCCCTCGTGAAGGTCAGCCCCAGCATTTT.